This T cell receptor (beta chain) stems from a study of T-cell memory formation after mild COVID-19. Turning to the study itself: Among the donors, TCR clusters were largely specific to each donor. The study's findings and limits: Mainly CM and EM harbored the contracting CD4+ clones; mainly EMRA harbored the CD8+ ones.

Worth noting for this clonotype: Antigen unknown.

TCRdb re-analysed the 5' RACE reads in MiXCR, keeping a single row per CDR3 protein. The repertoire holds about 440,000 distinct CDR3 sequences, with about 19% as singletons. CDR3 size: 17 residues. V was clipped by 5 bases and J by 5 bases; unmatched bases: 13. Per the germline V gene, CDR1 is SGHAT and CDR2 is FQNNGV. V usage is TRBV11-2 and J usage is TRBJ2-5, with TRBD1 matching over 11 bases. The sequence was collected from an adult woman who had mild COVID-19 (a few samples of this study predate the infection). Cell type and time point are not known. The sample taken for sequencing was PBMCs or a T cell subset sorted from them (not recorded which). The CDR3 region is CASSARPRTGGGETQYF. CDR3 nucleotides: TGTGCCAGCAGCGCGCGCCCCAGGACAGGGGGCGGCGAGACCCAGTACTTC.